Listed below are T cell receptor beta chains from one sample, sequenced in a study of OX40 agonist ivuxolimab in advanced cancers. The repertoire was sequenced with immunoSEQ multiplex PCR; TCRdb's copy has only in-frame clones and lacks some. The sample carries 55,000 to 70,000 clones, around 85% recorded once. Specimen: CD4+ or CD8+ T cells sorted from blood, collected in a trial of the OX40 agonist ivuxolimab. The receptor source for this set is an adult with an advanced solid tumor such as melanoma, head and neck, liver or kidney cancer. CDR3s include the opening cysteine and the closing phenylalanine or tryptophan. The order of the fields is D gene, J gene, clone size, V gene, CDR3 DNA, CDR3 protein. The D gene is left open where the match is weak. Size is omitted from some rows. Given values are once, few, many or a class for expanded clones.

NA TRBJ2-1 NA TRBV6-6 TGTGCCAGCAGCCCTAACTCCCATAATGAGCAGTTCTTC CASSPNSHNEQFF
NA TRBJ2-2 NA TRBV4-1 TGCGCCAGCAGCCAAGGTTACACCGGGGAGCTGTTTTTT CASSQGYTGELFF
NA TRBJ1-1 NA TRBV5-1 TGCGCCAGCAGCTTGGGGGTTCTAGGGCAGGGCACTGAAGCTTTCTTT CASSLGVLGQGTEAFF
NA TRBJ1-5 NA TRBV5-4 TGTGCCAGCAGCTTGGGGCAGGGGAGCAATCAGCCCCAGCATTTT CASSLGQGSNQPQHF
TRBD1 TRBJ2-7 NA TRBV7-6 TGTGCCAGCAGCTTTGGACAGGGGAAGGCCTACGAGCAGTACTTC CASSFGQGKAYEQYF
NA TRBJ2-5 NA TRBV7-2 TGTGCCAGCAGCCCCGGGGGCCGGGGGGAGACCCAGTACTTC CASSPGGRGETQYF
TRBD2 TRBJ2-7 NA TRBV4-3 TGCGCCAGCAGCCAAGATATTGGTAGCGGGAGCTACGAGCAGTACTTC CASSQDIGSGSYEQYF
TRBD2 TRBJ2-1 NA TRBV9 TGTGCCAGCAGCTCCTTCGGGGGGGAGTCCTACAATGAGCAGTTCTTC CASSSFGGESYNEQFF
TRBD2 TRBJ2-1 NA TRBV4-2 TGTGCCAGCAGTCCCGGACTAGCGAGAGCTAGCTCCTACAATGAGCAGTTCTTC CASSPGLARASSYNEQFF
NA TRBJ1-1 once TRBV28 TGTGCCAGCAGTTTGGGATTACTGGGGAGGACTGAAGCTTTCTTT CASSLGLLGRTEAFF
NA TRBJ1-6 NA TRBV6-5 TGTGCCAGCAGCCGCGGACTGGAGGTGCATTCACCCCTCCACTTT CASSRGLEVHSPLHF
NA TRBJ2-3 NA TRBV19 TGTGCCAGTAGTATGGGCATTCGGACAGATACGCAGTATTTT CASSMGIRTDTQYF
TRBD2 TRBJ2-7 NA TRBV5-4 TGTGCCAGCAGCTTGTGGGGGACTAAAGACGAGCAGTACTTC CASSLWGTKDEQYF
NA TRBJ2-1 NA TRBV5-1 TGCGCCAGCAGCTTGAGCGGACAGACGGTGAATGAGCAGTTCTTC CASSLSGQTVNEQFF
NA TRBJ2-7 once TRBV5-1 TGCGCCAGCAGCCCTGGGGGGCTAGCGGACTCCTACGAGCAGTACTTC CASSPGGLADSYEQYF
NA TRBJ1-2 few TRBV14 TGTGCCAGCAGCCAAGCCATTTGGGGGGCGCAGACCTTC CASSQAIWGAQTF
NA TRBJ2-3 NA TRBV9 TGTGCCAGCAGCGCCGGTGGGGCCACAGATACGCAGTATTTT CASSAGGATDTQYF
NA TRBJ2-2 NA TRBV7-9 TGTGCCAGCAGCTTTGTGGTCGAGGGCACCGGGGAGCTGTTTTTT CASSFVVEGTGELFF
NA TRBJ2-5 NA TRBV14 TGTGCCAGCAGTTCGAGATTCGGAGAGACCCAGTACTTC CASSSRFGETQYF
NA TRBJ2-5 few TRBV5-1 TGCGCCAGCAGCTTGGGAGGCGCGCCCGAGACCCAGTACTTC CASSLGGAPETQYF
NA TRBJ1-6 once TRBV9 TGTGCCAGCAGCCCTGGGACTAATTCACCCCTCCACTTT CASSPGTNSPLHF
NA TRBJ1-6 NA TRBV30 TGTGCCTGGAGTGGGAGAGGGGCGATTCCCTTGAGCTCACCCCTCCACTTT CAWSGRGAIPLSSPLHF
TRBD1 TRBJ1-6 NA TRBV6-1 TGTGCCACCCGGACAGGGGGGAATTCACCCCTCCACTTT CATRTGGNSPLHF
NA TRBJ1-5 NA TRBV18 TGTGCCAGCTCACTAGGCCGGGACGGCAATCAGCCCCAGCATTTT CASSLGRDGNQPQHF